A single sample gave rise to the 20 T cell receptor beta chains below, sequenced in a study of shared clonotypes between healthy human individuals. Sequencing used immunoSEQ multiplex PCR; TCRdb keeps in-frame clones, though not all of them. The sample shows about 110,000 clones, roughly 70% of them seen only once. The sequenced sample consisted of memory CD8+ T cells sorted from blood. Subset specified: CD45RO+ cells pooled with CCR7-negative TemRA cells. The receptors here all came from a woman between 25 and 40 years old in good health.

The J gene is TRBJ2-7, the V gene TRBV2; 7 bases map to TRBD1. The germline gives CDR1 SNHLY, CDR2 FYNNEI. CDR3 length equals 14 residues. J lost 4 bases, V lost 1 base, and 4 bases had no gene match. The CDR3 sequence: CASSEDRGLYEQYF. DNA for the CDR3: TGTGCCAGCAGTGAAGACAGGGGATTGTACGAGCAGTACTTC. Full variable domain (remainder filled in from reference TRBV2 and TRBJ2-7): EPEVTQTPSHQVTQMGQEVILRCVPISNHLYFYWYRQILGQKVEFLVSFYNNEISEKSEIFDDQFSVERPDGSNFTLKIRSTKLEDSAMYFCASSEDRGLYEQYFGPGTRLTVT.

The chain couples TRBV4-1 to TRBJ2-7, with a weak D call TRBD2 (6 bases). The CDR3 is 15 residues long. The germline V and J ends were trimmed by 4 bases and 3 bases, with 16 bases remaining between them. Germline lookup yields CDR1 MGHRA and CDR2 YSYEKL. The CDR3 spells CASSPPGVAVYEQYF. The DNA of the CDR3 is TGCGCCAGCAGCCCTCCGGGGGTGGCGGTCTACGAGCAGTACTTC.

This clone appeared a few times. V usage is TRBV7-9 and J usage is TRBJ2-3, with TRBD2 matching 9 bases. The J segment lost 3 bases and the V segment lost 5 bases, leaving 6 bases of the junction unmatched. This CDR3 is built from 15 residues. CDR1 and CDR2 from the germline V gene are SEHNR and FQNEAQ (reference sequence). The CDR3: CASSGGTSNTDTQYF. DNA of the CDR3: TGTGCCAGCAGCGGCGGGACTAGCAATACAGATACGCAGTATTTT.

This clone was seen just once. CDR3 coding DNA: TGTGCCAGTAGTCCCTGGGGAAGTTACGAGCAGTACTTC. As protein: CASSPWGSYEQYF. The gene calls are TRBV19 and TRBJ2-7; D gene ambiguous. The V gene's germline CDR1 is LNHDA and CDR2 SQIVND (reference sequence). Trimming shortened V by 5 bases and J by 4 bases, and 12 bases separated the two germline ends. This CDR3 has 13 amino acids.

V gene TRBV11-2 combines with J gene TRBJ1-2; 9 nucleotides align to TRBD1. This CDR3 is built from 15 residues. The ends lost 0 bases at V and 8 bases at J; junction bases unmatched: 7. Per the germline V gene, CDR1 is SGHAT and CDR2 is FQNNGV. Here the CDR3 DNA reads TGTGCCAGCAGCTTAGATCTTGGACAGGGGACGGGCTACACCTTC. It translates to CASSLDLGQGTGYTF.

The rearrangement uses TRBV4-2 and TRBJ2-3, with TRBD2 matching over 7 bases. The V and J ends lost 0 bases and 3 bases, in that order; junction bases with no gene match: 12. Germline CDR1 and CDR2: LGHNA and YNFKEQ. There are 18 residues in the CDR3. In DNA, the CDR3 is TGTGCCAGCAGCCAAGATACAGCGGGAAGGTTCAGGACAGATACGCAGTATTTT. This translates into CASSQDTAGRFRTDTQYF.

This rearrangement joins TRBV25-1 to TRBJ2-1; 7 bases are a match to TRBD2. The V gene end was trimmed by 7 bases and the J gene end by 8 bases; junction bases not matched to a gene: 17. The V gene's germline CDR1 is MGHDK and CDR2 SYGVNS. The CDR3 length is 16 residues. The CDR3 region is CASTSRREDYGDEQFF. For the CDR3, the DNA is TGTGCCAGCACCTCCCGCCGGGAGGATTACGGAGATGAGCAGTTCTTC.

The chain uses TRBV27 and TRBJ2-7; 10 bases align to TRBD1. The V and J ends lost 5 bases and 2 bases, in that order; junction bases with no gene match: 9. Looked up from germline, CDR1 is MNHEY and CDR2 is SMNVEV (reference sequence). The CDR3 runs to 16 residues. CDR3 nucleotide sequence: TGTGCCAGCAGTGCCCCGCGGGACAGGGGAACCTACGAGCAGTACTTC. This translates into CASSAPRDRGTYEQYF.

CDR3: CASSQHRGFADTQYF. The CDR3 DNA follows: TGTGCCAGCAGTCAACACAGGGGATTTGCAGATACGCAGTATTTT. V usage is TRBV28 and J usage is TRBJ2-3, with 7 bases aligning to TRBD1. V shed 5 bases and J 4 bases; nucleotides not matched to a gene: 9. This CDR3 region has 15 residues. Germline CDR1 and CDR2: MDHEN and SYDVKM.

The chain uses TRBV9 and TRBJ2-1, with 10 nucleotides matching TRBD2. CDR1 and CDR2 from the germline V gene are SGDLS and YYNGEE. V trimming: 3 bases; J trimming: 10 bases; junction bases outside the gene matches: 13. The CDR3 is made up of 16 amino acids. The CDR3 nucleotides read TGTGCCAGCAGCGGAGAGGGAGCGGGAGGGCCAAGGGAGCAGTTCTTC. It codes for CASSGEGAGGPREQFF.

The rearrangement uses TRBV4-1 and TRBJ2-5; 9 bases fit TRBD1. The DNA end lines up better with TRBJ2-7; the J call may be wrong. The CDR3 runs 15 residues. Germline V CDR1 and CDR2: MGHRA, YSYEKL. The CDR3, as DNA: TGCGCCAGCAGCCAGGGACAGGGTGAGGGCTACGAGCAGTACTTC. Translating gives CASSQGQGEGYEQYF.

The V call is TRBV7-7, the J call TRBJ2-1; 13 bases match TRBD2. This CDR3 has 15 residues. Germline V gene lookup returns CDR1 SSHAT and CDR2 FNYEAQ (reference sequence). Trimming cost V 5 bases and J 8 bases; bases outside gene matches: 6. This CDR3 is CASSPGLAGMDEQFF. CDR3 nucleotides: TGTGCCAGCAGCCCGGGACTAGCGGGAATGGATGAGCAGTTCTTC.

CDR3 DNA sequence: TGTGCCAGCAGTGACCGGGGCAGTGCAACTAATGAAAAACTGTTTTTT. Translating it yields CASSDRGSATNEKLFF. The chain recombines TRBV25-1 with TRBJ1-4, with D maybe TRBD1 (5 bases). Trimming pared 3 bases from V and 0 bases from J, leaving 11 bases between. This CDR3 spans 16 amino acids. In germline, CDR1 is MGHDK, CDR2 SYGVNS.

This clone was recorded only once. This chain connects TRBV25-1 to TRBJ2-1, with D tentatively TRBD2 (6 bases). The CDR3 totals 15 residues. Germline values: CDR1 MGHDK, CDR2 SYGVNS. V lost 3 bases and J 3 bases, leaving 12 bases between the germline ends. CDR3 protein: CASSDEGGNYNEQFF. CDR3 DNA sequence: TGTGCCAGCAGTGATGAGGGCGGGAACTACAATGAGCAGTTCTTC.

This chain connects TRBV29-1 to TRBJ2-1; D could derive from TRBD1 or TRBD2 (5 bases each). Germline assignment: CDR1 SQVTM and CDR2 ANQGSEA. This CDR3 spans 12 amino acids. Trimming stripped 6 bases from V and 8 bases from J, with 14 bases between. The CDR3 loop reads CSVEGLAHEQFF. In DNA, the CDR3 is TGCAGCGTAGAGGGGCTAGCACATGAGCAGTTCTTC.

The chain is built from TRBV7-8 and TRBJ2-6; D not resolved. The V end was cut by 2 bases, the J end by 1 base, with 6 bases between. The CDR3 contains 15 residues. Looked up from germline, CDR1 is SGHVS and CDR2 is FQNEAQ. The CDR3 DNA sequence: TGTGCCAGCAGCTTACCCGTTTCTGGGGCCAACGTCCTGACTTTC. Protein product: CASSLPVSGANVLTF.

In its sample, this clone was seen a few times. This chain uses TRBV7-9 with TRBJ2-1; 7 positions match TRBD1. Germline values: CDR1 SEHNR, CDR2 FQNEAQ (reference sequence). CDR3 length equals 16 residues. J was trimmed by 5 bases and V by 3 bases; bases with no gene match: 10. The CDR3 is CASSFYPGQPDNEQFF. The CDR3 DNA is TGTGCCAGCAGCTTTTATCCGGGACAGCCTGACAATGAGCAGTTCTTC.

The chain carries TRBV28 and TRBJ1-1; 10 nucleotides agree with TRBD1. J lost 11 bases, V lost 5 bases, and 20 bases had no gene match. The germline V gene encodes CDR1 MDHEN and CDR2 SYDVKM. The CDR3 is 17 residues long. In DNA, the CDR3 is TGTGCCAGCAGTCGGCTCGCCGGGACAGGGGCTATCAAAGGTGCTTTCTTT. Translation: CASSRLAGTGAIKGAFF.

The chain recombines TRBV6-6 with TRBJ2-6, with a tentative D call TRBD1 (6 bases). Germline V gene sequence: CDR1 MNHNY, CDR2 SVGAGI (reference sequence). The CDR3 runs to 15 residues. Deletions cut 6 bases from V and 0 bases from J, with 9 bases between. Here the CDR3 reads CASRQGGSGANVLTF. CDR3 in DNA: TGTGCCAGCAGACAAGGGGGCTCTGGGGCCAACGTCCTGACTTTC.

DNA of the CDR3: TGTGCCAGCAGTGAATCGGCTGCCTCCTACGAGCAGTACTTC. Translated: CASSESAASYEQYF. V is TRBV6-1 and J is TRBJ2-7, with D unresolved. The V end was cut by 2 bases, the J end by 0 bases, with 8 bases between. Germline assignment: CDR1 MNHNS and CDR2 SASEGT. This CDR3 is 14 amino acids long.